The 15 T cell receptor beta chains reported below all come from one sample, sequenced in a study of cytomegalovirus exposure and HLA in healthy donors. The PCR contained 60 Vbeta and 13 Jbeta primers. Libraries were prepared by immunoSEQ multiplex PCR; TCRdb keeps only in-frame clonotypes and omits some of them. The sample includes about 120,000 clones, approximately 80% of them seen just once. The specimen sequenced was PBMCs. The receptors stem from a man aged 25-40 years in good health and CMV-seropositive.

The chain has TRBV27 and TRBJ2-3; perhaps TRBD2 as D (5 bases). The CDR3 spans 13 residues. CDR1 is MNHEY and CDR2 is SMNVEV in the germline V gene (reference sequence). V was clipped by 1 base and J by 6 bases, with 8 bases between them. CDR3 sequence reads: CASSLLRVDTQYF. The CDR3 DNA reads TGTGCCAGCAGTTTATTGCGGGTGGATACGCAGTATTTT.

The J gene is TRBJ2-5, the V gene TRBV6-4; 14 bases are shared with TRBD2. The CDR3 runs to 17 residues. Germline lookup yields CDR1 MRHNA and CDR2 SNTAGT. V shed 5 bases and J 13 bases; nucleotides not matched to a gene: 18. The CDR3 DNA reads TGTGCCAGCAGTAAACTCCTCGGGACTAGCGGGGGCCTCAGCGGGTACTTC. Translation gives CASSKLLGTSGGLSGYF.

This clone was seen once. The DNA of the CDR3 is TGCGCCAGCAGCTTTAGGTTCTTTAGAGGGGGGGCCTACAATGAGCAGTTCTTC. Protein: CASSFRFFRGGAYNEQFF. The chain joins TRBV5-1 to TRBJ2-1, with a tentative D call TRBD2 (7 bases). V lost 2 bases and J 2 bases, leaving 20 bases between the germline ends. In germline, CDR1 is SGHRS, CDR2 YFSETQ. The CDR3 sequence is 18 residues long.

The rearrangement links TRBV5-1 to TRBJ2-5, with a possible D match to TRBD1 (6 bases). This CDR3 contains 16 residues. The V end was cut by 2 bases, the J end by 2 bases, with 16 bases between. In germline, CDR1 is SGHRS, CDR2 YFSETQ. In nucleotides, the CDR3 is TGCGCCAGCAGCTTATCAAGGACAGATTCTCAAGAGACCCAGTACTTC. It is translated as CASSLSRTDSQETQYF.

The genes are TRBV5-4 and TRBJ2-1; 9 bases map to TRBD2. Germline CDR1 is SGHNT and CDR2 is YYREEE (reference sequence). V was clipped by 1 base and J by 5 bases; unmatched bases: 10. The CDR3 length is 17 residues. CDR3 nucleotides: TGTGCCAGCAGCTTGAAAGGCTGGCGGGGGGGACACAATGAGCAGTTCTTC. This codes for CASSLKGWRGGHNEQFF.

The CDR3 region is CASSLTGVYGYTF. CDR3 DNA sequence: TGTGCCAGCAGTTTAACCGGGGTTTATGGCTACACCTTC. The rearrangement uses TRBV27 and TRBJ1-2; D not certain. Germline lookup yields CDR1 MNHEY and CDR2 SMNVEV (reference sequence). V was clipped by 2 bases and J by 5 bases, with 9 bases between them. The CDR3 extends over 13 amino acids.

This clone showed up just a few times. The rearrangement uses TRBV4-2 and TRBJ1-2; tentative D call: TRBD1 (6 bases). The V gene's germline CDR1 is LGHNA and CDR2 YNFKEQ. Trimming stripped 3 bases from V and 6 bases from J, with 23 bases between. The CDR3 is 17 amino acids. The CDR3 region is CASSQGPVQGNRDGYTF. CDR3 coding DNA: TGTGCCAGCAGCCAGGGACCTGTGCAGGGAAACAGGGATGGCTACACCTTC.

This rearrangement joins TRBV4-2 to TRBJ2-3, with TRBD2 matching 9 bases. There are 16 residues in the CDR3. Losses at the gene ends were 1 base for V and 4 bases for J; bases not matched to a gene: 6. Germline values: CDR1 LGHNA, CDR2 YNFKEQ. DNA of the CDR3: TGTGCCAGCAGCCAAGTGGCAGCGGGGGGCCCAGATACGCAGTATTTT. Translation gives CASSQVAAGGPDTQYF.

This sequence joins TRBV6-1 and TRBJ1-1, with a possible D match to TRBD1 (5 bases). V lost 4 bases, J lost 0 bases, and 12 bases lay in between. CDR3 size: 15 residues. Germline CDR1 MNHNS, CDR2 SASEGT. The CDR3 here is CASSAPLTVNTEAFF. The CDR3 nucleotides read TGTGCCAGCAGTGCCCCGCTGACAGTGAACACTGAAGCTTTCTTT.

This chain joins TRBV2 and TRBJ1-1; D is uncertain. The germline V and J ends were trimmed by 8 bases and 6 bases, with 16 bases remaining between them. Germline V gene data show CDR1 as SNHLY and CDR2 as FYNNEI. The CDR3 covers 13 residues. The CDR3 sequence is CASAVLHIAEAFF. The DNA for the CDR3 is TGTGCCAGCGCGGTCCTTCACATTGCTGAAGCTTTCTTT. Full variable domain (missing parts from reference TRBV2 and TRBJ1-1): EPEVTQTPSHQVTQMGQEVILRCVPISNHLYFYWYRQILGQKVEFLVSFYNNEISEKSEIFDDQFSVERPDGSNFTLKIRSTKLEDSAMYFCASAVLHIAEAFFGQGTRLTVV.

V is TRBV7-3 and J is TRBJ2-3, with D possibly TRBD1 on 6 matching bases. V lost 5 bases and J 2 bases, leaving 11 bases between the germline ends. Germline CDR1 reads SGHTA; CDR2 reads FQGTGA. This CDR3 spans 14 amino acids. CDR3 sequence: CASSRGQSTDTQYF. DNA for the CDR3: TGTGCCAGCAGCCGCGGACAGTCCACAGATACGCAGTATTTT.

The J gene is TRBJ1-1, the V gene TRBV10-1; D is ambiguous. Germline-derived CDR1 and CDR2 are WNHNN and SYGVQD (reference sequence). V lost 6 bases to trimming and J lost 2 bases, with 10 bases between them. The CDR3 is made up of 13 amino acids. CDR3 bases: TGCGCCAGCAGGGCCTTTCCCAACACTGAAGCTTTCTTT. This codes for CASRAFPNTEAFF.

The chain employs TRBV7-9 and TRBJ1-4; 7 bases are shared with TRBD1. The CDR3 has 14 residues. Germline V lookup: CDR1 SEHNR, CDR2 FQNEAQ (reference sequence). Trimming removed 3 bases from V and 5 bases from J; junction bases left unmatched: 3. CDR3 sequence: CASSFLTGNEKLFF. The CDR3, as DNA: TGTGCCAGCAGCTTTTTGACAGGGAATGAAAAACTGTTTTTT.

The rearrangement links TRBV5-1 to TRBJ1-1; TRBD1 agrees at 7 bases. The V gene end was trimmed by 3 bases and the J gene end by 0 bases; junction bases not matched to a gene: 5. Germline CDR1 SGHRS, CDR2 YFSETQ. The CDR3 covers 15 residues. CDR3 sequence (DNA): TGCGCCAGCAGCTGGGGGACAGTCTTGAACACTGAAGCTTTCTTT. This sequence encodes CASSWGTVLNTEAFF.

This rearrangement joins TRBV9 to TRBJ2-1; 10 bases align to TRBD1. The CDR3 runs to 15 residues. J was trimmed by 4 bases and V by 5 bases; bases with no gene match: 6. The germline V gene encodes CDR1 SGDLS and CDR2 YYNGEE. CDR3 sequence reads: CASSDPGQGYNEQFF. CDR3 in DNA: TGTGCCAGCAGTGACCCGGGACAGGGGTACAATGAGCAGTTCTTC. The whole variable domain, remainder taken from reference TRBV9 and TRBJ2-1, is DSGVTQTPKHLITATGQRVTLRCSPRSGDLSVYWYQQSLDQGLQFLIQYYNGEERAKGNILERFSAQQFPDLHSELNLSSLELGDSALYFCASSDPGQGYNEQFFGPGTRLTVL.